This TCR beta chain was profiled in a study of OX40 agonist ivuxolimab in advanced cancers. Turning to the overall study: Ivuxolimab was a fully human IgG2 agonistic monoclonal antibody targeting the costimulatory receptor OX40 (CD134). Intravenous ivuxolimab was administered to patients every 2 weeks at six dose levels: 0.01, 0.1, 0.3, 1.5, 3 and 10 mg/kg. The point of sequencing TCRbeta in the periphery was to test whether ivuxolimab changed TCR sequence diversity and drove clonal T-cell expansion. The dose-escalation cohort was 80% to 90% male with a mean age of roughly 62 years, ranging from roughly 20 to 80. Of the approximately 50 dose-escalation patients, hepatocellular carcinoma was present in roughly 19, melanoma in around 15, renal cell carcinoma in 9 and head and neck cancer in 9. Partial responses occurred in three dose-escalation patients, of whom one had hepatocellular carcinoma and two had cutaneous melanoma. Patients were allowed to have had prior anti-PD-1, anti-PD-L1 or anti-CTLA-4 therapy, and approximately 43% of the dose-escalation patients had previously received checkpoint inhibitors. The paper covers the monotherapy dose-escalation part of the phase I ivuxolimab trial, which included N of about 50 patients. Broad study findings and their caveats: Low levels of normalized T-cell clonal expansion were also seen in some patients who did not respond. At doses from 0.1 to 3.0 mg/kg, clonal expansion was seen in both CD4+ and CD8+ blood T cells between baseline and week 6. In the 0.1-3.0 mg/kg groups, partial responders were among the patients with the lowest normalized peripheral clonal expansion, particularly in CD8+ T cells. After ivuxolimab, more expanded clones were found on average in CD8+ T cells than in CD4+ T cells. Antigen specificity was not determined for the clonally expanded peripheral T cells.

Patients with a history of autoimmune disease or receiving systemic immunosuppression were excluded from the trial. In every dose cohort, peripheral blood was drawn for TCR sequencing at baseline, cycle 4 day 1, and cycle 7 day 1. Samples came from an open-label, multicenter, first-in-human phase I dose-escalation trial of ivuxolimab. Adults with locally advanced or metastatic melanoma, renal cell, hepatocellular, or head and neck squamous cell carcinoma were enrolled in the trial. CD4+ and CD8+ T cells were sorted separately from peripheral blood before TCR sequencing. Note on this clone: Its specific antigen is unknown. Base qualities are missing; no much larger clone stands one base away.

For sequencing of the TCRbeta CDR3 region, genomic DNA was extracted from the sorted cells. The immunoSEQ Assay was used to sequence the TCRbeta CDR3 regions. TCRdb stores this immuneACCESS table with in-frame sequences only. Part of the clones is absent; in the studies checked, under half of the shortfall reflects unresolved V genes, and no reason is known for the rest. This sample has tens of thousands of clones in its table, and more than 75% of those were observed once. Just under 0.25% of the sample lies in the top ten. Counted from cysteine to phenylalanine, this CDR3 has 13 amino acids. Only CDR3 DNA remains: 39 bases, in frame from the first base. The trim is 5 bases for V and 9 bases for J, with a gap of 11 bases between the germline ends. Via the germline V gene, CDR1 is SGHAT and CDR2 FQNNGV.

Sequencing used CD4+ or CD8+ T cells sorted from blood, obtained in a trial of the OX40 agonist ivuxolimab. The V and J genes are TRBV11-2 and TRBJ1-6, with no D gene named confidently. The TCR was taken from an adult with an advanced solid tumor such as melanoma, head and neck, liver or kidney cancer. The CDR3 protein sequence reads: CASSPPPPSPLHF. The DNA sequence is as follows: TGTGCCAGCAGCCCGCCCCCGCCTTCACCCCTCCACTTT. With the portions outside the CDR3 filled from the reference TRBV11-2 and TRBJ1-6 genes, the complete variable region becomes EAGVAQSPRYKIIEKRQSVAFWCNPISGHATLYWYQQILGQGPKLLIQFQNNGVVDDSQLPKDRFSAERLKGVDSTLKIQPAKLEDSAVYLCASSPPPPSPLHFGNGTRLTVT.